The 16 T cell receptor beta chains listed next were all sequenced from one sample in a study of shared clonotypes between healthy human individuals. Sequenced by immunoSEQ multiplex PCR; TCRdb stores in-frame clones only, minus some. The sample gives about 2.2 million clones, roughly 91% of which show up once; under 2% is in the top ten. Terminally differentiated effector memory CD45RA+ cells were excluded by CCR7 positive selection of CD45RO-negative cells. Sequenced material: naive CD8+ T cells from PBMCs. Receptors were obtained from a man aged 18 to 30 in good health. Some clones in this sample may be carry-over from other donors' samples.

The chain recombines TRBV18 with TRBJ2-2, with 7 bases fitting TRBD1. The V gene's germline CDR1 is KGHSH and CDR2 LQKENI. CDR3 length: 16 amino acids. V shed 4 bases, J shed 3 bases, and the junction held 8 bases outside the gene matches. CDR3 loop: CASSRYRDSHTGELFF. CDR3 sequence (DNA): TGTGCCAGCTCACGTTACCGGGACAGCCACACCGGGGAGCTGTTTTTT.

This chain links TRBV9 with TRBJ2-1; D is unresolved. The CDR3 sequence is 13 residues long. CDR1 is SGDLS and CDR2 is YYNGEE in the germline V gene. V was pared by 3 bases and J by 9 bases, with 13 bases between. Here the CDR3 DNA reads TGTGCCAGCAGCGGCCGCTCGGGCGGTGAGCAGTTCTTC. Its translation is CASSGRSGGEQFF.

The chain joins TRBV28 to TRBJ2-7; the D gene could be TRBD1 or TRBD2 (5 bases each). The CDR3 is 13 amino acids. The V and J ends lost 5 bases and 0 bases respectively, with 8 bases between them. Germline-derived CDR1 and CDR2 are MDHEN and SYDVKM. The DNA for the CDR3 is TGTGCCAGCAGTCGGGACCCCTCCTACGAGCAGTACTTC. It encodes CASSRDPSYEQYF. Full variable domain (rest looked up from reference TRBV28 and TRBJ2-7): DVKVTQSSRYLVKRTGEKVFLECVQDMDHENMFWYRQDPGLGLRLIYFSYDVKMKEKGDIPEGYSVSREKKERFSLILESASTNQTSMYLCASSRDPSYEQYFGPGTRLTVT.

The rearrangement uses TRBV25-1 and TRBJ2-3; D might be TRBD1 or TRBD2, each matching 5 bases. Trimming shortened V by 7 bases and J by 6 bases, and 8 bases separated the two germline ends. From germline, CDR1 is MGHDK and CDR2 SYGVNS. The CDR3 runs 11 residues. CDR3 residues: CASTEGDTQYF. The CDR3 DNA sequence: TGTGCCAGCACCGAGGGGGATACGCAGTATTTT.

The J gene is TRBJ2-1, the V gene TRBV4-3; 11 nucleotides line up with TRBD2. This CDR3 spans 20 amino acids. Germline CDR1 is LGHNA and CDR2 is YSLEER. V was clipped by 3 bases and J by 0 bases; unmatched bases: 13. CDR3 DNA sequence: TGCGCCAGCAGCCAGGAACTGGGACTAGCGGAAACTAGCTCCTACAATGAGCAGTTCTTC. Its protein is CASSQELGLAETSSYNEQFF.

This chain joins TRBV28 and TRBJ2-7; 9 bases match TRBD2. The CDR3 loop spans 14 amino acids. CDR1 is MDHEN and CDR2 is SYDVKM in the germline V gene. The J segment lost 6 bases and the V segment lost 3 bases, leaving 6 bases of the junction unmatched. The CDR3 DNA reads as TGTGCCAGCAGTTTGTATAGCGGGAGCGTCGAGCAGTACTTC. Protein sequence: CASSLYSGSVEQYF.

The J gene is TRBJ1-5, the V gene TRBV7-8; tentatively, D is TRBD1 (5 bases). V was clipped by 5 bases and J by 0 bases, with 17 bases between them. This CDR3 has 17 amino acids. CDR1 is SGHVS and CDR2 is FQNEAQ in the germline V gene. The CDR3 DNA reads as TGTGCCAGCAGCAAACAAGGGGTTGGGTATAGCAATCAGCCCCAGCATTTT. This sequence encodes CASSKQGVGYSNQPQHF.

The chain links TRBV7-2 to TRBJ2-1, with a possible D match to TRBD2 (7 bases). The CDR3 length is 16 residues. The germline CDR1 and CDR2 sequences are SGHTA and FQGNSA. Trimming stripped 2 bases from V and 1 base from J, with 12 bases between. CDR3 amino acids: CASSLIGRGSYNEQFF. The CDR3 nucleotides are TGTGCCAGCAGCTTAATAGGGAGGGGGTCCTACAATGAGCAGTTCTTC.

This rearrangement joins TRBV2 to TRBJ2-7; 7 bases line up with TRBD1. CDR1 is SNHLY and CDR2 is FYNNEI in the germline V gene. The V and J ends lost 10 bases and 5 bases, in that order; junction bases with no gene match: 8. CDR3 length equals 12 residues. The CDR3 spells CATPGTADEQYF. The CDR3 nucleotides read TGTGCCACCCCCGGGACAGCCGACGAGCAGTACTTC.

This clone was counted between two and nine times. The CDR3 DNA sequence: TGTGCCAGCAGCCCCGCGACAGGGGTTTCCTACGAGCAGTACTTC. Amino acids: CASSPATGVSYEQYF. The V and J genes are TRBV7-9 and TRBJ2-7, with 8 bases fitting TRBD1. Germline lookup yields CDR1 SEHNR and CDR2 FQNEAQ (reference sequence). The trim removed 5 bases at V and 1 base at J, leaving 7 bases unmatched. The CDR3 extends over 15 amino acids.

About this clone itself: Within the sample, other DNA sequences also encode this same CDR3. The chain employs TRBV7-9 and TRBJ2-7; 9 bases are a match to TRBD1. The CDR3 has 15 residues. V lost 5 bases to trimming and J lost 0 bases; unmatched junction nucleotides: 5. Germline values: CDR1 SEHNR, CDR2 FQNEAQ (reference sequence). In DNA, the CDR3 is TGTGCCAGCAGCCCCCGGACAGGGGCCTCCTACGAGCAGTACTTC. Its protein product is CASSPRTGASYEQYF.

CDR3 residues: CASSPRGGYGYTF. For the CDR3, the DNA is TGTGCCAGCAGCCCGAGGGGGGGCTATGGCTACACCTTC. The chain employs TRBV5-4 and TRBJ1-2; possible D gene TRBD1, 6 bases. The V gene's germline CDR1 is SGHNT and CDR2 YYREEE (reference sequence). The CDR3 covers 13 residues. V was trimmed by 4 bases and J by 4 bases, leaving 11 bases between them.

The chain uses TRBV29-1 and TRBJ2-7, with D possibly TRBD2 on 6 matching bases. Trimming took off 5 bases at V and 1 base at J, with 15 bases between the two ends. The CDR3 contains 14 residues. Germline V lookup: CDR1 SQVTM, CDR2 ANQGSEA. This CDR3 is CSVLGGLASYEQYF. The CDR3 coding sequence is TGCAGCGTTTTGGGGGGACTCGCTTCCTACGAGCAGTACTTC.

The V gene is TRBV27, the J gene TRBJ2-7; perhaps TRBD1 as D (6 bases). Trimming took off 4 bases at V and 4 bases at J, with 20 bases between the two ends. The CDR3 spans 16 residues. In germline, CDR1 is MNHEY, CDR2 SMNVEV (reference sequence). CDR3 sequence: CASSSRTGNFEYEQYF. CDR3 nucleotides: TGTGCCAGCAGTTCCCGTACAGGGAACTTCGAGTACGAGCAGTACTTC.

This clone was detected once. The rearrangement uses TRBV6-6 and TRBJ2-1, with 11 bases matching TRBD2. Germline CDR1 is MNHNY and CDR2 is SVGAGI (reference sequence). V lost 5 bases and J lost 6; bases outside the gene matches: 9. The CDR3 has 16 residues. The CDR3 loop is CASSLVAGGYGNEQFF. CDR3 in DNA: TGTGCCAGCAGTCTCGTAGCGGGAGGGTATGGCAATGAGCAGTTCTTC.

The chain links TRBV19 to TRBJ1-2; 10 bases map to TRBD1. The CDR3 consists of 13 residues. With V trimmed by 10 bases and J by 8 bases, 10 bases remained unmatched. CDR1 and CDR2 from the germline V gene are LNHDA and SQIVND (reference sequence). CDR3 DNA sequence: TGTGCCATAAGGACAGGGGGAGGCGGAGGCTACACCTTC. This gives the protein CAIRTGGGGGYTF.